A selection of T cell receptor beta chains follows, all from one sample in a study of Ad26.COV2.S vaccination and SARS-CoV-2 variants. The repertoire was sequenced with immunoSEQ multiplex PCR; TCRdb's copy has only in-frame clones and lacks some. The sample holds around 450,000 clones, 90% seen once. The sequences come from peripheral blood, collected in a trial of Ad26.COV2.S vaccine versus placebo. Source of these receptors: a person aged 18-60 years who received the Ad26.COV2.S COVID-19 vaccine or a placebo. Each CDR3 is given with its conserved first and last residue. A D gene is named only where the DNA matches it firmly. Clone size is not always given. Where it is, it says once, few, many or a class for expanded clones.

abundance	j_gene	d_gene	v_gene	len	CDR3aa	CDR3nt
few	TRBJ1-5	-	TRBV20-1	10	CSGNNQPQHF	TGCAGTGGAAACAATCAGCCCCAGCATTTT
-	TRBJ1-3	-	TRBV4-1	12	CASSQIGNTIYF	TGCGCCAGCAGCCAAATCGGAAACACCATATATTTT
-	TRBJ2-3	-	TRBV11-2	16	CASSYLTRALGDTQYF	TGTGCCAGCAGCTACCTGACTAGAGCCCTGGGAGATACGCAGTATTTT
-	TRBJ2-3	-	TRBV12-3/TRBV12-4	13	CASSQEAGDTQYF	TGTGCCAGCAGTCAGGAGGCGGGAGATACGCAGTATTTT
-	TRBJ2-2	TRBD1	TRBV27	17	CASSLSGTGGTSGELFF	TGTGCCAGCAGTTTATCCGGGACAGGGGGTACTTCCGGGGAGCTGTTTTTT
-	TRBJ2-7	-	TRBV7-4	16	CASSPRPGLSSYEQYF	TGTGCCAGCAGCCCAAGACCGGGACTTAGCTCCTACGAGCAGTACTTC
once	TRBJ2-1	-	TRBV7-2	13	CASSLASGYEQFF	TGTGCCAGCAGCTTAGCGTCGGGGTACGAGCAGTTCTTC
-	TRBJ2-7	-	TRBV2	10	CASSFYEQYF	TGTGCCAGCAGTTTCTACGAGCAGTACTTC
-	TRBJ2-2	-	TRBV12-5	10	CASGIGELFF	TGTGCTAGTGGAATCGGGGAGCTGTTTTTT
-	TRBJ2-7	TRBD2	TRBV6-2/TRBV6-3	17	CASSYGLMTGGTYEQYF	TGTGCCAGCAGTTACGGTTTGATGACGGGGGGTACCTACGAGCAGTACTTC
-	TRBJ2-3	-	TRBV6-6	14	CASSAYLFSDTQYF	TGTGCCAGCAGTGCCTACCTTTTCTCAGATACGCAGTATTTT
-	TRBJ2-5	-	TRBV5-1	15	CASSLGGTRQETQYF	TGCGCCAGCAGCTTGGGAGGGACCCGACAAGAGACCCAGTACTTC
-	TRBJ2-1	TRBD2	TRBV29-1	14	CSVPGLAGDNEQFF	TGCAGCGTACCCGGGCTAGCGGGCGACAATGAGCAGTTCTTC
once	TRBJ2-1	-	TRBV3-1/TRBV3-2	14	CASSQEGEDNEQFF	TGTGCCAGCAGCCAAGAGGGGGAAGACAATGAGCAGTTCTTC
once	TRBJ2-7	-	TRBV6-6	15	CASSYPPDTSYEQYF	TGTGCCAGCAGTTACCCTCCCGACACTTCCTACGAGCAGTACTTC
-	TRBJ2-7	-	TRBV27	17	CASSFNPSGTGAYEQYF	TGTGCCAGCAGTTTTAACCCCTCCGGGACCGGGGCTTACGAGCAGTACTTC
-	TRBJ2-2	-	TRBV6-4	14	CASSQGGNTGELFF	TGTGCCAGCAGCCAGGGAGGGAACACCGGGGAGCTGTTTTTT
-	TRBJ2-7	-	TRBV12-3/TRBV12-4	12	CASGGQYYEQYF	TGTGCCAGCGGTGGACAGTACTACGAGCAGTACTTC
-	TRBJ1-1	TRBD1	TRBV3-1/TRBV3-2	14	CASSPGQWNTEAFF	TGTGCCAGCAGCCCGGGACAGTGGAACACTGAAGCTTTCTTT
once	TRBJ1-4	-	TRBV5-1	13	CASSLRLNEKLFF	TGCGCCAGCAGCTTGAGGTTAAATGAAAAACTGTTTTTT
-	TRBJ1-6	-	TRBV9	15	CASSATNQGSSPLHF	TGTGCCAGCAGCGCGACAAACCAGGGATCTTCACCCCTCCACTTT
few	TRBJ2-7	-	TRBV30	14	CAWSDGRFSYEQYF	TGTGCCTGGAGCGACGGCCGTTTCTCCTACGAGCAGTACTTC
-	TRBJ2-7	-	TRBV7-2	11	CASSVHYEQYF	TGTGCCAGCAGCGTGCACTACGAGCAGTACTTC
-	TRBJ2-1	-	TRBV10-3	14	CAISESESYNEQFF	TGTGCCATCAGTGAGTCAGAGAGCTACAATGAGCAGTTCTTC
-	TRBJ2-7	TRBD2	TRBV7-9	16	CASSLARGESSYEQYF	TGTGCCAGCAGCTTAGCGCGGGGGGAGAGCTCCTACGAGCAGTACTTC
-	TRBJ2-1	-	TRBV27	16	CASSFSALSSYNEQFF	TGTGCCAGCAGTTTCAGTGCGCTAAGCTCCTACAATGAGCAGTTCTTC
few	TRBJ1-1	-	TRBV6-5	15	CASTFFRGASTEAFF	TGTGCCAGCACCTTCTTCCGGGGGGCGTCGACTGAAGCTTTCTTT
-	TRBJ1-2	-	TRBV7-9	16	CASSSLRTDTIYGYTF	TGTGCCAGCAGTTCTCTCAGGACGGATACCATCTATGGCTACACCTTC
-	TRBJ1-3	-	TRBV3-1/TRBV3-2	15	CASSQVGDYGNTIYF	TGTGCCAGCAGCCAAGTGGGGGACTACGGAAACACCATATATTTT
-	TRBJ1-5	-	TRBV12-5	13	CASGLRAAQPQHF	TGTGCTAGTGGCCTTCGGGCCGCCCAGCCCCAGCATTTT
-	TRBJ2-5	-	TRBV5-1	12	CASSFQGETQYF	TGCGCCAGCAGCTTCCAAGGAGAGACCCAGTACTTC
few	TRBJ1-5	-	TRBV4-3	17	CASSQDPSSVSNQPQHF	TGCGCCAGCAGCCAAGATCCAAGTAGCGTTAGCAATCAGCCCCAGCATTTT
-	TRBJ2-1	-	TRBV6-2/TRBV6-3	15	CASSYSSSRQNEQFF	TGTGCCAGCAGTTACTCGAGCTCTCGACAGAATGAGCAGTTCTTC
-	TRBJ2-7	-	TRBV12-3/TRBV12-4	12	CASSDVGEEQYF	TGTGCCAGCAGTGATGTGGGCGAGGAGCAGTACTTC
-	TRBJ2-6	-	TRBV5-4	13	CASSSEGANVLTF	TGTGCCAGCAGCTCGGAGGGGGCCAACGTCCTGACTTTC
once	TRBJ1-3	-	TRBV19	15	CASTTDRSSGNTIYF	TGTGCCAGTACTACGGACCGCTCCTCTGGAAACACCATATATTTT
-	TRBJ2-5	-	TRBV30	12	CAWSWAEETQYF	TGTGCCTGGAGTTGGGCAGAAGAGACCCAGTACTTC
-	TRBJ2-7	TRBD1	TRBV27	13	CASSFDRDYEQYF	TGTGCCAGCAGTTTTGACAGGGACTACGAGCAGTACTTC
-	TRBJ1-1	-	TRBV30	15	CAWRGWTVSGTEAFF	TGTGCCTGGAGGGGTTGGACGGTGAGCGGCACTGAAGCTTTCTTT
-	TRBJ2-1	-	TRBV10-3	12	CAISGSTPEQFF	TGTGCCATCAGTGGGAGCACGCCTGAGCAGTTCTTC
-	TRBJ2-7	TRBD2	TRBV7-9	12	CASITAGDEQYF	TGTGCCAGCATCACAGCGGGAGACGAGCAGTACTTC
-	TRBJ1-3	TRBD1	TRBV4-2	15	CASSPRDRQGNTIYF	TGTGCCAGCAGCCCTCGGGACAGACAAGGAAACACCATATATTTT
-	TRBJ2-1	TRBD2	TRBV27	21	CASSLSSRPRGLALFYNEQFF	TGTGCCAGCAGTTTATCGAGCCGACCCCGTGGACTAGCTCTTTTTTACAATGAGCAGTTCTTC
-	TRBJ2-1	TRBD2	TRBV5-4	15	CASRTSGGPYNEQFF	TGTGCCAGCAGAACTAGCGGGGGTCCTTACAATGAGCAGTTCTTC
-	TRBJ2-1	TRBD1	TRBV27	13	CASSHRGQGEQFF	TGTGCCAGCAGCCACAGGGGGCAGGGTGAGCAGTTCTTC
-	TRBJ1-3	-	TRBV7-2	14	CASSLAGAGNTIYF	TGTGCCAGCAGCTTAGCAGGGGCTGGAAACACCATATATTTT
once	TRBJ2-7	-	TRBV28	14	CASSLRQGRYEQYF	TGTGCCAGCAGTTTAAGGCAGGGGCGCTACGAGCAGTACTTC
-	TRBJ1-1	-	TRBV3-1/TRBV3-2	15	CASSQEGGVPPEAFF	TGTGCCAGCAGCCAAGAGGGCGGGGTCCCCCCTGAAGCTTTCTTT
-	TRBJ2-7	TRBD1	TRBV3-1/TRBV3-2	15	CASSPTGTGVSEQYF	TGTGCCAGCAGCCCAACCGGGACAGGGGTAAGCGAGCAGTACTTC
once	TRBJ1-3	-	TRBV29-1	14	CSVEDGLSGNTIYF	TGCAGCGTTGAAGATGGGCTCTCTGGAAACACCATATATTTT
-	TRBJ2-7	TRBD2	TRBV27	15	CASSPMLAGSYEQYF	TGTGCCAGCAGTCCGATGCTAGCGGGTTCCTACGAGCAGTACTTC
-	TRBJ2-3	-	TRBV7-9	18	CASSSNLQGWPSTDTQYF	TGTGCCAGCAGCTCCAACCTACAGGGCTGGCCGAGCACAGATACGCAGTATTTT